The rows below give T cell receptor beta chains drawn from one sample of a study of T cells in Graves' hyperthyroidism and ophthalmopathy. Each CDR3 protein gets one entry after TCRdb re-called the multiplex PCR reads with MiXCR. The data hold approximately 740,000 distinct CDR3 sequences, with around 15% observed a single time. Sequencing was carried out using blood. The receptors come from a woman between 18 and 29 years old with Graves' hyperthyroidism. CDR3s include the opening cysteine and the closing phenylalanine or tryptophan. A D gene is named only where the DNA matches it firmly. Clone size is stated in some rows and not others, as once, few, many or a class when expanded.

abundance	d_gene	j_gene	v_gene	CDR3nt	CDR3aa
few	NA	TRBJ2-1	TRBV30	TGTGCCTGGAGTGCCAGACACTCCTACAATGAGCAGTTCTTC	CAWSARHSYNEQFF
many	NA	TRBJ2-3	TRBV28	TGTGCCAGCAGTCCCAACAGGGGAGGGCCCCCAGATACGCAGTATTTT	CASSPNRGGPPDTQYF
many	NA	TRBJ1-5	TRBV20-1	TGCAGTGCTAGCACAGGGAAGGGCAATCAGCCCCAGCATTTT	CSASTGKGNQPQHF
NA	NA	TRBJ2-7	TRBV6-1	TGTGCCAGCAGTTCTTCAATGCAGGGCGACGAGCAGTACTTC	CASSSSMQGDEQYF
many	NA	TRBJ2-1	TRBV20-1	TGCAGTGCTAGAGAAGGGTTTTCACTAGGCAATGAGCAGTTCTTC	CSAREGFSLGNEQFF
many	NA	TRBJ2-5	TRBV24-1	TGTGCCACCAGTGATCCCACGTCCCGGGACCAAGAGACCCAGTACTTC	CATSDPTSRDQETQYF
NA	TRBD2	TRBJ2-7	TRBV9	TGTGCCAGCAGCGTAAGGGTAGCGGGAGATGAGCAGTACTTC	CASSVRVAGDEQYF
NA	NA	TRBJ2-1	TRBV7-9	TGTGCCAGCAGCTTAGGCCCCAGAGACATCAATGAGCAGTTCTTC	CASSLGPRDINEQFF
NA	TRBD1	TRBJ2-3	TRBV29-1	TGCAGCGTTATCGGGACCCGACAGGGGGCGACCTGGTTTATAGGCACAGATACGCAGTATTTT	CSVIGTRQGATWFIGTDTQYF
many	NA	TRBJ2-5	TRBV18	TGTGCCAGCTCACCTTACTTCGGACAGAGAGAGACCCAGTACTTC	CASSPYFGQRETQYF
many	TRBD2	TRBJ2-3	TRBV20-1	TGCAGTGCTGAAAAATTCGGGACTAGCGGCACAGATACGCAGTATTTT	CSAEKFGTSGTDTQYF
many	TRBD2	TRBJ2-1	TRBV28	TGTGCCAGCAACTCCCTCCAGGGACTAAGGCATGAGCAGTTCTTC	CASNSLQGLRHEQFF
few	NA	TRBJ2-5	TRBV3-1	TGTGCCAGCAGACTGACCGGGGAGACCCAGTACTTC	CASRLTGETQYF
many	NA	TRBJ1-2	TRBV18	TGTGCCAGCTCACCACCGACAACAGATGGCTACACCTTC	CASSPPTTDGYTF
NA	NA	TRBJ1-4	TRBV15	TGTGCCACCAGGGAAGGGTACCTCGTTGAAAAACTGTTTTTT	CATREGYLVEKLFF
NA	TRBD2	TRBJ2-2	TRBV19	TGTGCCAGTAGTATCAGCGGGAGGTGGAGCACCGGGGAGCTGTTTTTT	CASSISGRWSTGELFF
NA	NA	TRBJ2-7	TRBV7-9	TGTGCCAGCAGTAACTTTTTCTACGAGCAGTACTTC	CASSNFFYEQYF
many	NA	TRBJ2-1	TRBV2	TGTGCCAGCAAAGCGGATACATACAATGAGCAGTTCTTC	CASKADTYNEQFF
NA	NA	TRBJ2-3	TRBV20-1	TGCAGTGCTTCCCCTATAAAAGTTTCTAGCACAGATACGCAGTATTTT	CSASPIKVSSTDTQYF
many	TRBD1	TRBJ2-5	TRBV20-1	TGCAGTGCCAGGGGTTGGGACAGCCGTTTCCAAGAGACCCAGTACTTC	CSARGWDSRFQETQYF
few	NA	TRBJ1-2	TRBV27	TGTGCCCTGGGGGGGGGGTACTATGGCTACACCTTC	CALGGGYYGYTF
many	NA	TRBJ1-1	TRBV3-1	TGTGCCAGCAGCCACCGGGAGGGCACTGAAGCTTTCTTT	CASSHREGTEAFF
few	TRBD1	TRBJ2-7	TRBV18	TGTGCCAGCTCGCCGGGACAGGGGGTTCACGAGCAGTACTTC	CASSPGQGVHEQYF
few	TRBD1	TRBJ2-7	TRBV6-1	TGTGCCAGCCTTCCCTGGGGCTGGACAGGGTCCTACGAGCAGTACTTC	CASLPWGWTGSYEQYF
many	TRBD1	TRBJ2-7	TRBV2	TGTGCCAGCATCCTCCGGGACAGGGTGGACGAGCAGTACTTC	CASILRDRVDEQYF
many	NA	TRBJ2-7	TRBV7-2	TGTGCCAGCAGCTTGGATTGGAATATGTGGGAGCAGTACTTC	CASSLDWNMWEQYF
many	NA	TRBJ1-5	TRBV24-1	TGTGCCACCAGTGATCCCAGGGTGACCAATCAGCCCCAGCATTTT	CATSDPRVTNQPQHF
many	NA	TRBJ2-7	TRBV11-2	TGTGCCAGCAGCTTACGTCCAGGATCCCTATTTTCCTACGAGCAGTACTTC	CASSLRPGSLFSYEQYF
few	TRBD2	TRBJ2-1	TRBV7-3	TGTGCCAGCAGCTTAACGCGGACTAGCGGGAGCAATGAGCAGTTCTTC	CASSLTRTSGSNEQFF
many	NA	TRBJ2-1	TRBV7-9	TGTGCCAGCAGCTTAGCGCTTGTGGAAGGGCGGCTCAATGAGCAGTTCTTC	CASSLALVEGRLNEQFF
few	NA	TRBJ2-7	TRBV5-4	TGTGCCAGCAGCGAACAGGGTAACCCCTACGAGCAGTACTTC	CASSEQGNPYEQYF
few	NA	TRBJ1-1	TRBV10-2	TGCGCCAGCAGTGAGTCGATAGGTAGTCTGAACACTGAAGCTTTCTTT	CASSESIGSLNTEAFF
few	NA	TRBJ2-3	TRBV6-1	TGTGCCAGCCACCAGGGTCCGGGCACAGATACGCAGTATTTT	CASHQGPGTDTQYF
few	NA	TRBJ2-2	TRBV27	TGTGCCAGCAGTTTTAAGCGAACGGGCACCGGGGAGCTGTTTTTT	CASSFKRTGTGELFF
many	NA	TRBJ2-7	TRBV6-2/TRBV6-3	TGTGCCAGCAGTTACTGGGCTAGCGATTACTACGAGCAGTACTTC	CASSYWASDYYEQYF
many	NA	TRBJ2-1	TRBV11-2	TGTGCCAGCAGCTTTTACCGTAGCTCCTACAATGAGCAGTTCTTC	CASSFYRSSYNEQFF
once	NA	TRBJ2-3	TRBV19	TGTGCCAGTACGTTACTAACGGGAACCACAGATACGCAGTATTTT	CASTLLTGTTDTQYF
many	TRBD2	TRBJ2-3	TRBV20-1	TGCAGTGCCAGTGGGGCGGGAGCAGATACGCAGTATTTT	CSASGAGADTQYF
many	NA	TRBJ2-3	TRBV7-2	TGTGCCAGCAGCTTAGAGGTGTGGGACAAAGGACGTATTGCAGATACGCAGTATTTT	CASSLEVWDKGRIADTQYF
few	NA	TRBJ2-7	TRBV30	TGTGCCTTCGGGCGCTCCTACGAGCAGTACTTC	CAFGRSYEQYF
NA	TRBD1	TRBJ2-7	TRBV28	TGTGCCAGCAGTTTGTACAGGGGGCCAACCGAGCAGTACTTC	CASSLYRGPTEQYF
many	TRBD1	TRBJ1-3	TRBV5-1	TGCGCCAGCAGCTCGACAGGGACTGGAAACACCATATATTTT	CASSSTGTGNTIYF
NA	NA	TRBJ1-1	TRBV28	TGTGCCAGCAGACGCCTCGAAAACAGCCCGAACACTGAAGCTTTCTTT	CASRRLENSPNTEAFF
NA	TRBD2	TRBJ2-5	TRBV7-9	TGTGCCAGCAGCCCGACTAGCGGGAGTTCCCAAGAGACCCAGTACTTC	CASSPTSGSSQETQYF
many	NA	TRBJ2-7	TRBV5-1	TGCGCCAGCAGCTTGGGAGGCGGGTTCTCCTACGAGCAGTACTTC	CASSLGGGFSYEQYF
NA	TRBD1	TRBJ2-4	TRBV19	TGTGCCAGTAGTTCTGGGACAGGATCATTAGCCAAAAACATTCAGTACTTC	CASSSGTGSLAKNIQYF
few	NA	TRBJ1-1	TRBV12-3/TRBV12-4	TGTGCCAGCATTCGGGCCAGGAACACTGAAGCTTTCTTT	CASIRARNTEAFF
NA	TRBD2	TRBJ2-5	TRBV29-1	TGCAGCGTTGATGGCGGGAGGGGGGTTGAGACCCAGTACTTC	CSVDGGRGVETQYF
many	TRBD2	TRBJ2-1	TRBV6-2/TRBV6-3	TGTGCCAGCAGTTACGATACCCGGGGACTAGCGGGCTCCTCCTACAATGAGCAGTTCTTC	CASSYDTRGLAGSSYNEQFF
NA	NA	TRBJ2-1	TRBV24-1	TGTGCCACCAGTGATTTGGGTTATGATGAGCAGTTCTTC	CATSDLGYDEQFF
few	NA	TRBJ1-2	TRBV6-2/TRBV6-3	TGTGCCAGCAATAATGGACGGTTCTATGGCTACACCTTC	CASNNGRFYGYTF
NA	NA	TRBJ1-5	TRBV7-9	TGTGCCAGCAGCTTAGATTGGCAGCCCCAGCATTTT	CASSLDWQPQHF
many	NA	TRBJ2-1	TRBV11-2	TGTGCCAGCAGCTTAGATTACGGGAGCCACAATGAGCAGTTCTTC	CASSLDYGSHNEQFF
many	NA	TRBJ2-7	TRBV10-3	TGTGCCATCAGTCCGATATCCTCCTACGAGCAGTACTTC	CAISPISSYEQYF